The 2 T cell receptor beta chains below were found in one sample sequenced in a study of blood T cell repertoires in COVID-19 (dated by TCRdb to 2018 to 2020). The library was prepared using the immunoSEQ multiplex PCR assay. TCRdb re-hosts the immuneACCESS table, in-frame sequences only. Its copies lack some clones; in the studies checked, an unresolved V gene accounts for under half of them, and the cause for the rest is not known. The sample has over 75,000 clones on record, approximately 90% of them singletons. The ten top clones hold more than 3.5% of the sample. Sequenced: peripheral blood. The receptor set was obtained from a human donor with COVID-19, enrolled during active disease. The donor label of this sample is uncertain.

The chain uses TRBV28 and TRBJ1-1; perhaps TRBD1 as D (5 bases). CDR3 length: 15 amino acids. Trimming took off 1 base at V and 1 base at J, with 10 bases between the two ends. Germline CDR1 reads MDHEN; CDR2 reads SYDVKM. CDR3 in amino acids: CASSLYLGPNTEAFF. CDR3 DNA: TGTGCCAGCAGTTTATACTTGGGGCCGAACACTGAAGCTTTCTTT.

The chain links TRBV6-1 to TRBJ2-5; perhaps TRBD2 as D (6 bases). V was pared by 2 bases and J by 2 bases, with 15 bases between. CDR1 MNHNS and CDR2 SASEGT come from the germline V gene. CDR3 length equals 16 residues. Written as DNA, the CDR3 is TGTGCCAGCAGTGAATTCCGGGGAGGCGCACAAGAGACCCAGTACTTC. The encoded protein is CASSEFRGGAQETQYF.